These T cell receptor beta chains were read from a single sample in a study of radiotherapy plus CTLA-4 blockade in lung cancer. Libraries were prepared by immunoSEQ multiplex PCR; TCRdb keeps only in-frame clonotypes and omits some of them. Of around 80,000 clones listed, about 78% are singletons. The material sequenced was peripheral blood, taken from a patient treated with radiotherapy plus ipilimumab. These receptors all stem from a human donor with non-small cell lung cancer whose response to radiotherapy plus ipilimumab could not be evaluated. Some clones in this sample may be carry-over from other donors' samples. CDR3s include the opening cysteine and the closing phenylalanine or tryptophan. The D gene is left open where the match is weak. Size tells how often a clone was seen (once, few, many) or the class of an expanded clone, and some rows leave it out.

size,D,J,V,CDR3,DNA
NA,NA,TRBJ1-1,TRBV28,CASSPLGGGLNTEAFF,TGTGCCAGCAGTCCCCTTGGTGGCGGGTTGAACACTGAAGCTTTCTTT
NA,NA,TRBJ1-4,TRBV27,CASSSRGTYRNEKLFF,TGTGCCAGCAGTTCACGAGGAACCTACCGGAATGAAAAACTGTTTTTT
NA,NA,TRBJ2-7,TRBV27,CASSLLPDSPYEQYF,TGTGCCAGCAGTTTACTCCCGGACAGCCCCTACGAGCAGTACTTC
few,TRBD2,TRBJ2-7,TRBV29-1,CSVAPAGAYEQYF,TGCAGCGTTGCCCCAGCGGGGGCCTACGAGCAGTACTTC
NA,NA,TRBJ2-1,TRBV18,CASSFSQGLGYNEQFF,TGTGCCAGCTCATTCAGCCAGGGTTTGGGATACAATGAGCAGTTCTTC
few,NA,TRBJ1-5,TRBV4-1,CASSQEMNRDDQPQHF,TGCGCCAGCAGCCAAGAAATGAACAGGGACGATCAGCCCCAGCATTTT
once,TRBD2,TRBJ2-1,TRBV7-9,CASSLPSGGHYNEQFF,TGTGCCAGCAGCTTACCTAGCGGGGGCCACTACAATGAGCAGTTCTTC
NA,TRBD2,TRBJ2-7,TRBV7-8,CASSLRLASEQYF,TGTGCCAGCAGTTTAAGACTAGCTAGCGAGCAGTACTTC
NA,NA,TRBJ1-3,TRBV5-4,CASSLSRELPGNTIYF,TGTGCCAGCAGCTTAAGTAGAGAACTGCCTGGAAACACCATATATTTT
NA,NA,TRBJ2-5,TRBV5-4,CASSLEQAEETQYF,TGTGCCAGCAGCTTGGAGCAGGCCGAAGAGACCCAGTACTTC
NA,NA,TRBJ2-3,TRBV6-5,CASSYRGTDTQYF,TGTGCCAGCAGTTACCGGGGCACAGATACGCAGTATTTT
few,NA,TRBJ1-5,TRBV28,CASRDTGRHSNQPQHF,TGTGCCAGCAGAGATACAGGGCGGCATAGCAATCAGCCCCAGCATTTT
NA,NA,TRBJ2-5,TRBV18,CASSLGARETQYF,TGTGCCAGCTCACTGGGCGCCCGGGAGACCCAGTACTTC
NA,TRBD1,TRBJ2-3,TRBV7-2,CASSVQGATSTDTQYF,TGTGCCAGCAGCGTTCAGGGGGCTACCAGCACAGATACGCAGTATTTT
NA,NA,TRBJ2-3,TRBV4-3,CASSHNRARSGDTQYF,TGCGCCAGCAGCCACAACAGGGCCCGTAGTGGAGATACGCAGTATTTT
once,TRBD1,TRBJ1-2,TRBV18,CASSPPGTANYGYTF,TGTGCCAGCTCACCCCCTGGGACAGCTAACTATGGCTACACCTTC
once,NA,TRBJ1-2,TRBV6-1,CASSETAYGYTF,TGTGCCAGCAGCGAAACAGCCTATGGCTACACCTTC
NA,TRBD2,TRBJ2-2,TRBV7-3,CASSPQTSETGELFF,TGTGCCAGCAGCCCCCAGACTAGCGAAACCGGGGAGCTGTTTTTT
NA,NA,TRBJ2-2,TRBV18,CASSPPGGDNTGELFF,TGTGCCAGCTCACCACCAGGAGGGGACAACACCGGGGAGCTGTTTTTT
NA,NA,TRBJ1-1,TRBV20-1,CSARLDTEAFF,TGCAGTGCCCGACTGGACACTGAAGCTTTCTTT
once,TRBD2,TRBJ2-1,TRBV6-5,CASRPKGTNFNEQFF,TGTGCCAGCAGGCCTAAAGGGACTAACTTCAATGAGCAGTTCTTC
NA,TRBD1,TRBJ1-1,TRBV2,CASSGQEGTEAFF,TGTGCCAGCAGCGGACAGGAAGGGACTGAAGCTTTCTTT
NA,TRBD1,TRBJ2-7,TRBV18,CASSPWDRDYEQYF,TGTGCCAGCTCACCTTGGGACAGGGACTACGAGCAGTACTTC
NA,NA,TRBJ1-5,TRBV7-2,CASSSGLINQPQHF,TGTGCCAGCAGCTCAGGACTGATTAATCAGCCCCAGCATTTT
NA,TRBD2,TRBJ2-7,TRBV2,CASTGGLDYEQYF,TGTGCCAGCACGGGGGGACTAGACTACGAGCAGTACTTC
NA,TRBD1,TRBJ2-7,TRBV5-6,CASSFGTGFFEQYF,TGTGCCAGCAGCTTCGGGACAGGGTTTTTCGAGCAGTACTTC
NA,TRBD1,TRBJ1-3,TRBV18,CASSPRQGAGNTIYF,TGTGCCAGCTCACCACGACAGGGGGCTGGAAACACCATATATTTT